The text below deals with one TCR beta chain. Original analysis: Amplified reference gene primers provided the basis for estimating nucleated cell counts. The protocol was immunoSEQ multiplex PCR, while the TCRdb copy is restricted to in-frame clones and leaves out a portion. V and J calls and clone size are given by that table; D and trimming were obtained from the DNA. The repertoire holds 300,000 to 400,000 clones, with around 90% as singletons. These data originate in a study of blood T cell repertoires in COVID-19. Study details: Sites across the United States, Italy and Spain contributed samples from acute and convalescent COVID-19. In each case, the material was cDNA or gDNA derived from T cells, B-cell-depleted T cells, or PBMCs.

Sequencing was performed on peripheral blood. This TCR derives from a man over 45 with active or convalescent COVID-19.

This CDR3 reads CASSLWLGQTNYGYTF. The DNA for the CDR3 is TGTGCCAGCAGTTTATGGTTGGGACAGACTAACTATGGCTACACCTTC. The V gene is TRBV28, the J gene TRBJ1-2; 7 bases fit TRBD1. Trimming at V came to 0 bases and at J to 0 bases, leaving 4 bases not matched to a gene. The germline V gene has CDR1 MDHEN and CDR2 SYDVKM. CDR3 length: 16 amino acids.